These T cell receptor beta chains were read from a single sample in a study of STAT5B mutations in CD4+ large granular lymphocyte leukemia. Assay: immunoSEQ multiplex PCR; the TCRdb copy retains only in-frame clones and omits some. Among roughly 36,000 clones listed, around 88% were seen once. Sequenced: CD4+ T cells from blood buffy coats. The receptor source for this set is a human donor in good health. CDR3s include the opening cysteine and the closing phenylalanine or tryptophan. The D gene is left open where the match is weak. Expanded clones get a size class; other rows say once, few or many, or leave the size out.

clone size: .
J gene: TRBJ1-6
D gene: .
V gene: TRBV7-8
CDR3 protein: CASSPSPGSYNSPLHF
CDR3 DNA: TGTGCCAGCAGCCCATCCCCGGGCTCCTATAATTCACCCCTCCACTTT

clone size: .
J gene: TRBJ2-4
D gene: .
V gene: TRBV6-5
CDR3 protein: CASSYSGAKNIQYF
CDR3 DNA: TGTGCCAGCAGTTACTCAGGGGCCAAAAACATTCAGTACTTC

clone size: .
J gene: TRBJ2-1
D gene: .
V gene: TRBV5-1
CDR3 protein: CASTPLGSSYNEQFF
CDR3 DNA: TGCGCCAGCACTCCACTTGGGAGCTCCTACAATGAGCAGTTCTTC

clone size: .
J gene: TRBJ2-7
D gene: TRBD1
V gene: TRBV28
CDR3 protein: CASTKSGGYEQYF
CDR3 DNA: TGTGCCAGCACGAAGTCAGGGGGCTACGAGCAGTACTTC

clone size: .
J gene: TRBJ1-5
D gene: TRBD1
V gene: TRBV28
CDR3 protein: CASRTGTHQPQHF
CDR3 DNA: TGTGCCAGTAGGACAGGGACGCATCAGCCCCAGCATTTT

clone size: .
J gene: TRBJ2-3
D gene: TRBD1
V gene: TRBV5-1
CDR3 protein: CASSFRTGLTDTQYF
CDR3 DNA: TGCGCCAGCAGCTTCCGGACAGGGCTCACAGATACGCAGTATTTT

clone size: .
J gene: TRBJ1-2
D gene: TRBD1
V gene: TRBV18
CDR3 protein: CASSPRLGQEAGYTF
CDR3 DNA: TGTGCCAGCTCACCACGATTAGGACAGGAGGCTGGCTACACCTTC

clone size: .
J gene: TRBJ2-7
D gene: TRBD1
V gene: TRBV18
CDR3 protein: CASSLATGDYEQYF
CDR3 DNA: TGTGCCAGCTCACTAGCCACAGGGGACTACGAGCAGTACTTC

clone size: once
J gene: TRBJ1-2
D gene: .
V gene: TRBV5-4
CDR3 protein: CASSLETAALYGYTF
CDR3 DNA: TGTGCCAGCAGCTTGGAGACGGCAGCGCTCTATGGCTACACCTTC

clone size: .
J gene: TRBJ2-7
D gene: .
V gene: TRBV5-6
CDR3 protein: CASSWGMGSASTYEQYF
CDR3 DNA: TGTGCCAGCAGCTGGGGGATGGGTAGCGCCTCAACCTACGAGCAGTACTTC

clone size: .
J gene: TRBJ2-5
D gene: .
V gene: TRBV7-2
CDR3 protein: CASSLGAWSVRETQYF
CDR3 DNA: TGTGCCAGCAGCTTAGGCGCTTGGTCGGTCCGGGAGACCCAGTACTTC

clone size: .
J gene: TRBJ2-7
D gene: .
V gene: TRBV5-1
CDR3 protein: CASSLEAGRVEQYF
CDR3 DNA: TGCGCCAGCAGCTTGGAGGCGGGAAGGGTCGAGCAGTACTTC

clone size: .
J gene: TRBJ2-5
D gene: TRBD2
V gene: TRBV30
CDR3 protein: CAWSLAGGETQYF
CDR3 DNA: TGTGCCTGGAGTCTAGCGGGAGGCGAGACCCAGTACTTC

clone size: .
J gene: TRBJ1-2
D gene: .
V gene: TRBV19
CDR3 protein: CASSISTGNYGYTF
CDR3 DNA: TGTGCCAGTAGTATATCGACCGGGAACTATGGCTACACCTTC

clone size: .
J gene: TRBJ2-1
D gene: .
V gene: TRBV1
CDR3 protein: CTSSQVESLASGTNEQFF
CDR3 DNA: TGCACCAGCAGCCAAGTCGAATCTTTGGCTAGCGGGACCAATGAGCAGTTCTTC

clone size: .
J gene: TRBJ1-2
D gene: TRBD1
V gene: TRBV15
CDR3 protein: CATSQRTGNDYGYTF
CDR3 DNA: TGTGCCACCAGCCAACGGACAGGGAATGACTATGGCTACACCTTC

clone size: .
J gene: TRBJ1-5
D gene: .
V gene: TRBV6-1
CDR3 protein: CASRLFRDNQPQHF
CDR3 DNA: TGTGCCAGCAGACTGTTCCGGGACAATCAGCCCCAGCATTTT

clone size: .
J gene: TRBJ2-3
D gene: TRBD2
V gene: TRBV5-1
CDR3 protein: CASSQGQRGGTDTQYF
CDR3 DNA: TGCGCCAGCAGCCAGGGCCAGCGGGGGGGCACAGATACGCAGTATTTT

clone size: .
J gene: TRBJ1-5
D gene: .
V gene: TRBV5-1
CDR3 protein: CASRRGDDQPQHF
CDR3 DNA: TGCGCCAGCAGGAGGGGGGATGATCAGCCCCAGCATTTT

clone size: .
J gene: TRBJ1-2
D gene: .
V gene: TRBV10-2
CDR3 protein: CASGGRRNYGYTF
CDR3 DNA: TGCGCCAGCGGAGGACGGCGGAACTATGGCTACACCTTC

clone size: once
J gene: TRBJ2-4
D gene: .
V gene: TRBV6-5
CDR3 protein: CASSYARMDVNIQYF
CDR3 DNA: TGTGCCAGCAGTTACGCCCGTATGGACGTAAACATTCAGTACTTC

clone size: .
J gene: TRBJ1-2
D gene: TRBD1
V gene: TRBV6-5
CDR3 protein: CASSSGGLGYTF
CDR3 DNA: TGTGCCAGCAGTTCAGGGGGATTGGGCTACACCTTC

clone size: .
J gene: TRBJ1-1
D gene: .
V gene: TRBV6-5
CDR3 protein: CASSYFGGGREAFF
CDR3 DNA: TGTGCCAGCAGTTATTTCGGGGGGGGACGGGAAGCTTTCTTT

clone size: .
J gene: TRBJ1-2
D gene: TRBD1
V gene: TRBV5-1
CDR3 protein: CASSLAGTGTNYGYTF
CDR3 DNA: TGCGCCAGCAGCTTGGCGGGGACAGGCACTAACTATGGCTACACCTTC

clone size: .
J gene: TRBJ2-3
D gene: .
V gene: TRBV7-2
CDR3 protein: CATSPGASTDTQYF
CDR3 DNA: TGTGCCACCTCTCCGGGAGCGAGCACAGATACGCAGTATTTT

clone size: .
J gene: TRBJ2-5
D gene: .
V gene: TRBV7-2
CDR3 protein: CASSPDFQETQYF
CDR3 DNA: TGTGCCAGCAGCCCGGACTTTCAAGAGACCCAGTACTTC

clone size: .
J gene: TRBJ2-7
D gene: TRBD1
V gene: TRBV29-1
CDR3 protein: CSVGTGINWEYEQYF
CDR3 DNA: TGCAGCGTGGGGACAGGGATAAATTGGGAGTACGAGCAGTACTTC

clone size: .
J gene: TRBJ2-5
D gene: TRBD1
V gene: TRBV25-1
CDR3 protein: CASGQGAQETQYF
CDR3 DNA: TGTGCCAGCGGACAGGGTGCCCAAGAGACCCAGTACTTC

clone size: .
J gene: TRBJ2-1
D gene: .
V gene: TRBV7-3
CDR3 protein: CASSRGYNEQFF
CDR3 DNA: TGTGCCAGCAGCCGAGGTTACAATGAGCAGTTCTTC

clone size: .
J gene: TRBJ1-5
D gene: TRBD1
V gene: TRBV19
CDR3 protein: CASSKGQAVYQPQHF
CDR3 DNA: TGTGCCAGTAGTAAAGGACAGGCCGTTTATCAGCCCCAGCATTTT

clone size: .
J gene: TRBJ1-2
D gene: .
V gene: TRBV9
CDR3 protein: CASSPNWDYGYTF
CDR3 DNA: TGTGCCAGCAGCCCTAATTGGGACTATGGCTACACCTTC

clone size: .
J gene: TRBJ1-6
D gene: .
V gene: TRBV5-4
CDR3 protein: CASSPRGGGDSPLHF
CDR3 DNA: TGTGCCAGCAGCCCCCGGGGGGGCGGGGATTCACCCCTCCACTTT

clone size: .
J gene: TRBJ2-7
D gene: .
V gene: TRBV27
CDR3 protein: CASSLSKGAGAYEQYF
CDR3 DNA: TGTGCCAGCAGTTTATCGAAGGGGGCGGGAGCCTACGAGCAGTACTTC

clone size: .
J gene: TRBJ1-1
D gene: TRBD1
V gene: TRBV5-1
CDR3 protein: CASSPPLGQGPNTEAFF
CDR3 DNA: TGCGCCAGCAGCCCCCCTCTAGGACAGGGCCCGAACACTGAAGCTTTCTTT

clone size: .
J gene: TRBJ2-7
D gene: .
V gene: TRBV11-2
CDR3 protein: CASSLALTSYEQYF
CDR3 DNA: TGTGCCAGCAGCTTAGCTCTAACTTCCTACGAGCAGTACTTC

clone size: few
J gene: TRBJ1-1
D gene: .
V gene: TRBV5-5
CDR3 protein: CASSPTPGTEAFF
CDR3 DNA: TGTGCCAGCAGCCCGACGCCGGGCACTGAAGCTTTCTTT

clone size: .
J gene: TRBJ1-2
D gene: .
V gene: TRBV6-6
CDR3 protein: CASRDQGRDGYTF
CDR3 DNA: TGTGCCAGCAGGGATCAGGGAAGGGATGGCTACACCTTC

clone size: once
J gene: TRBJ1-2
D gene: .
V gene: TRBV5-6
CDR3 protein: CASSSGSYGYTF
CDR3 DNA: TGTGCCAGCAGCTCGGGGTCCTATGGCTACACCTTC

clone size: .
J gene: TRBJ2-1
D gene: .
V gene: TRBV5-1
CDR3 protein: CASSLVARSYNEQFF
CDR3 DNA: TGCGCCAGCAGCTTGGTTGCGCGGAGTTACAATGAGCAGTTCTTC

clone size: .
J gene: TRBJ1-1
D gene: .
V gene: TRBV6-1
CDR3 protein: CASSETAPFTEAFF
CDR3 DNA: TGTGCCAGCAGCGAAACAGCGCCCTTCACTGAAGCTTTCTTT

clone size: .
J gene: TRBJ1-2
D gene: .
V gene: TRBV6-4
CDR3 protein: CASSPALGGGGYTF
CDR3 DNA: TGTGCCAGCAGTCCCGCCTTGGGGGGCGGCGGCTACACCTTC

clone size: .
J gene: TRBJ2-5
D gene: .
V gene: TRBV30
CDR3 protein: CAWREGETQYF
CDR3 DNA: TGTGCCTGGAGGGAGGGGGAGACCCAGTACTTC

clone size: once
J gene: TRBJ2-5
D gene: .
V gene: TRBV7-2
CDR3 protein: CASSFQGIGETQYF
CDR3 DNA: TGTGCCAGCAGCTTTCAGGGGATCGGAGAGACCCAGTACTTC

clone size: .
J gene: TRBJ2-5
D gene: .
V gene: TRBV11-2
CDR3 protein: CASRPRGARETQYF
CDR3 DNA: TGTGCCAGCAGGCCCAGGGGGGCCCGGGAGACCCAGTACTTC

clone size: .
J gene: TRBJ2-1
D gene: .
V gene: TRBV27
CDR3 protein: CASSWNDEQFF
CDR3 DNA: TGTGCCAGCAGTTGGAACGATGAGCAGTTCTTC

clone size: once
J gene: TRBJ1-1
D gene: .
V gene: TRBV14
CDR3 protein: CASSPILNTEAFF
CDR3 DNA: TGTGCCAGCAGCCCTATTTTGAACACTGAAGCTTTCTTT

clone size: .
J gene: TRBJ2-7
D gene: .
V gene: TRBV7-2
CDR3 protein: CASSSEIVYEQYF
CDR3 DNA: TGTGCCAGCAGCTCCGAAATCGTCTACGAGCAGTACTTC

clone size: .
J gene: TRBJ1-2
D gene: .
V gene: TRBV2
CDR3 protein: CASSDQFRFVPGYTF
CDR3 DNA: TGTGCCAGCAGTGACCAGTTTCGATTTGTCCCGGGCTACACCTTC

clone size: .
J gene: TRBJ2-5
D gene: .
V gene: TRBV7-6
CDR3 protein: CASSPHQETQYF
CDR3 DNA: TGTGCCAGCAGTCCCCACCAAGAGACCCAGTACTTC

clone size: .
J gene: TRBJ2-5
D gene: .
V gene: TRBV7-9
CDR3 protein: CASSHGQSMETQYF
CDR3 DNA: TGTGCCAGCAGCCACGGACAGTCGATGGAGACCCAGTACTTC